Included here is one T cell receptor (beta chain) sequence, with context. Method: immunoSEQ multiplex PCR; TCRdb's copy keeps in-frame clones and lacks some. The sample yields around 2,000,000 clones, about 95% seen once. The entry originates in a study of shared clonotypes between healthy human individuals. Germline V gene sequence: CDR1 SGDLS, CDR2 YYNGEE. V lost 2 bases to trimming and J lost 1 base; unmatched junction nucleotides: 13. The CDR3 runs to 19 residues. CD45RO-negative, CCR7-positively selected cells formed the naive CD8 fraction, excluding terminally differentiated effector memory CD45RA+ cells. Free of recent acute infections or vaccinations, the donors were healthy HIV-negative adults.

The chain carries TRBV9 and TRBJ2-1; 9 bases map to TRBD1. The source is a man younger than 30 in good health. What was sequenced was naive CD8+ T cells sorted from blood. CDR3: CASSVRDRESGWSYNEQFF. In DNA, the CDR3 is TGTGCCAGCAGCGTCCGGGACAGGGAGTCAGGATGGTCCTACAATGAGCAGTTCTTC. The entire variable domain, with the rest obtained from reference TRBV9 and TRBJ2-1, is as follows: DSGVTQTPKHLITATGQRVTLRCSPRSGDLSVYWYQQSLDQGLQFLIQYYNGEERAKGNILERFSAQQFPDLHSELNLSSLELGDSALYFCASSVRDRESGWSYNEQFFGPGTRLTVL.